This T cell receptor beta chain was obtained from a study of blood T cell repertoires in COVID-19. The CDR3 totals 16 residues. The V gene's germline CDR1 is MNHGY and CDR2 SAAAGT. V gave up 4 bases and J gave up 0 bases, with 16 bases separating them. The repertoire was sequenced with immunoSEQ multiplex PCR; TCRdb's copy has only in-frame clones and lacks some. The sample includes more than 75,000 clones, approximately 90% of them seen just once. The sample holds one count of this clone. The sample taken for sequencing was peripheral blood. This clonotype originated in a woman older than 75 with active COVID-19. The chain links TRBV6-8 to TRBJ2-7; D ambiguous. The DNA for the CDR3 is TGTGCCAGCAGTTGTTACGGGTTGCCCGGCTCCTACGAGCAGTACTTC. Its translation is CASSCYGLPGSYEQYF.